This entry features one TCR beta chain sequence. These data belong to a study of blood T cells in healthy people across ages. Together with a sample-barcoded 5' primer, a J-beta primer mix was included in a second PCR lasting about 6 to 12 cycles. TCRdb itself ran the 5' RACE reads through MiXCR, one entry per CDR3 protein. This table has some 1.7 million distinct CDR3 sequences, over 25% appearing once. Per germline, CDR1 SGDLS and CDR2 YYNGEE. The CDR3 has 14 residues. V lost 1 base and J lost 1, with 8 bases in between. Sequenced material: blood. This rearrangement joins TRBV9 to TRBJ2-5; D perhaps matches TRBD1 (6 bases). This TCR came from a woman aged 30 to 39 in good health. The CDR3 DNA is TGTGCCAGCAGCGTAATGACAGGCCAAGAGACCCAGTACTTC. Translation gives CASSVMTGQETQYF.